A selection of T cell receptor beta chains follows, all from one sample in a study of regulatory T cells in long-lasting Graves disease. TCRdb re-called the multiplex PCR reads with MiXCR, one entry per CDR3 protein. In the table there are more than 350,000 distinct CDR3 sequences, around 20% of which are singletons. Sequenced here: peripheral blood mononuclear cells (PBMCs), sampled when the disease was refractory, from a patient treated with antithyroid drugs. The receptors were gathered from a female donor with Graves disease. Both conserved end residues are part of each CDR3. Each record gives: J gene, D gene, clone size, V gene, CDR3 DNA, CDR3 protein. The D gene is left open where the match is weak. Rows give clone size only sometimes, using once, few, many, or a class for an expanded clone.

TRBJ2-7 | TRBD2 | - | TRBV29-1 | TGCAGCGTAGCGGGAGATGGCGAGCAGTACTTC | CSVAGDGEQYF
TRBJ1-5 | - | - | TRBV6-1 | TGTGCCAGCAGGGGGGGATCCCCAAATCAGCCCCAGCATTTT | CASRGGSPNQPQHF
TRBJ1-3 | - | few | TRBV5-1 | TGCGCCAGCAGCTTGGTAGGGTTTGGAAACACCATATATTTT | CASSLVGFGNTIYF
TRBJ2-5 | - | - | TRBV20-1 | TGCAGTGCTAATACAGGCCCCCAAGAGACCCAGTACTTC | CSANTGPQETQYF
TRBJ2-2 | - | - | TRBV28 | TGTGCCAGCAGTATCCGTAACACCGGGGAGCCGTTTTTT | CASSIRNTGEPFF
TRBJ1-6 | - | many | TRBV2 | TGTGCCAGCAGTGAGGACAGCGGATACAATTCACCCCTCCACTTT | CASSEDSGYNSPLHF
TRBJ2-2 | - | few | TRBV28 | TGTGCCAGCAGCCCCCACGAGACCGGGGAGCTGTTTTTT | CASSPHETGELFF
TRBJ2-1 | TRBD1 | once | TRBV5-1 | TGCGCCAGCAGCCTGGCCGGACAGGGCTCCTACAATGAGCAGTTCTTC | CASSLAGQGSYNEQFF
TRBJ2-2 | - | - | TRBV15 | TGTGCCACCAGTACGGCGCTCGATCGGGAGCTGTTTTTT | CATSTALDRELFF
TRBJ1-1 | TRBD1 | many | TRBV19 | TGTGCCAGTAGTATAGTCCAGGGGGAACGTGGTGAAGCTTTCTTT | CASSIVQGERGEAFF
TRBJ1-5 | - | many | TRBV28 | TGTGCCAGCAGTTCGTCCGGGGGGCCGGGTAATCAGCCCCAGCATTTT | CASSSSGGPGNQPQHF
TRBJ1-2 | TRBD1 | - | TRBV6-1 | TGTGCCAGCAGCGGGGACAGATATTACTATGGCTACACCTTC | CASSGDRYYYGYTF
TRBJ2-7 | - | - | TRBV27 | TGTGCCAGCAGTTTATCTTCGGGGATCGGCCCTCTCGAGCAGTACTTC | CASSLSSGIGPLEQYF
TRBJ2-3 | - | - | TRBV5-1 | TGCGCCAGCAGCTTGGACAGGGCCGGAGGGCAGTATTTT | CASSLDRAGGQYF
TRBJ2-5 | - | many | TRBV29-1 | TGCAGCGTTAGGAGGCGGAACCAAGAGACCCAGTACTTC | CSVRRRNQETQYF
TRBJ2-2 | - | - | TRBV9 | TGTGCCAGCAGCCCCCGTCCCCGGGCGAACACCGGGGAGCTGTTTTTT | CASSPRPRANTGELFF
TRBJ1-1 | - | many | TRBV6-5 | TGTGCCAGCAGTTACTCGTCGTATGAAGCTTTCTTT | CASSYSSYEAFF
TRBJ1-1 | - | - | TRBV4-1 | TGCGCCAGCAGCCAAGATCTCCGAGCCTGGAAGACTGAAGCTTTCTTT | CASSQDLRAWKTEAFF
TRBJ2-2 | - | many | TRBV2 | TGTGCCAGCAGAGCCCGGGACCTGAACACCGGGGAGCTGTTTTTT | CASRARDLNTGELFF
TRBJ1-1 | - | - | TRBV4-1 | TGCGCCAGCAGCCAAGATCCTGTCCCACTGGAAGCTTTCTTT | CASSQDPVPLEAFF
TRBJ2-2 | TRBD1 | many | TRBV10-3 | TGTGCCATCACCGACCCGGGACAGGGATGGGACACCGGGGAGCTGTTTTTT | CAITDPGQGWDTGELFF
TRBJ1-2 | - | - | TRBV29-1 | TGCAGCGTTGAAGAACCCCCAAGCCCTACGGGGAACTATGGCTACACCTTC | CSVEEPPSPTGNYGYTF
TRBJ2-1 | - | - | TRBV19 | TGTGCCAGTAGTATGACCAGAAGCTCCTACAATGAGCAGTTCTTC | CASSMTRSSYNEQFF
TRBJ2-1 | - | - | TRBV11-2 | TGTGCCAGCAGCTTCATGGCCGGGAACAATGAGCAGTTCTTC | CASSFMAGNNEQFF
TRBJ2-3 | - | - | TRBV28 | TGTGCCAGCAGTTTGGAACAGGGATCAGATACGCAGTATTTT | CASSLEQGSDTQYF
TRBJ1-5 | - | - | TRBV6-2/TRBV6-3 | TGTGCCAGCAGTTACTCTATTGGTCTTAGCAATCAGCCCCAGCATTTT | CASSYSIGLSNQPQHF
TRBJ2-3 | - | once | TRBV20-1 | TGCAGTGCTCGCGCAGATACGCAGTATTTT | CSARADTQYF
TRBJ2-7 | TRBD2 | many | TRBV7-2 | TGTGCCAGTACTAGCCCGGGACTAACCTACGAGCAGTACTTC | CASTSPGLTYEQYF
TRBJ2-7 | - | many | TRBV28 | TGTGCCAGCAGTCGCCGGACCTTAGGCTCCTACGAGCAGTACTTC | CASSRRTLGSYEQYF
TRBJ2-3 | - | few | TRBV28 | TGTGCCAGCAGGAGTAGCTTGACAGATACGCAGTATTTT | CASRSSLTDTQYF
TRBJ2-7 | - | - | TRBV19 | TGTGCCAGTAGTATGCCTGGAATTGGAAGGGAGCAGTACTTC | CASSMPGIGREQYF
TRBJ1-4 | - | few | TRBV3-1 | TGTGCCAGCAGCCAAGATACCAGGGCCAGGGATGATGAAAAACTGTTTTTT | CASSQDTRARDDEKLFF
TRBJ1-5 | - | - | TRBV10-2 | TGCGCCAGCAGTGAGACAGGCAATAATCAGCCCCAGCATTTT | CASSETGNNQPQHF
TRBJ2-1 | - | - | TRBV11-2 | TGTGCCAGCAGCTTAGTTCGGGGGCGTAGCAATGAGCAGTTCTTC | CASSLVRGRSNEQFF
TRBJ2-3 | - | - | TRBV6-6 | TGTGCCAGCAGTTACTCGTTGAGTAGCACAGATACGCAGTATTTT | CASSYSLSSTDTQYF
TRBJ1-4 | TRBD1 | many | TRBV11-2 | TGTGCCAGCAGCGCACAGGGGGCAGGAGGAGAAAAACTGTTTTTT | CASSAQGAGGEKLFF
TRBJ2-7 | TRBD1 | many | TRBV27 | TGCGCCAGCAGTTTACAGGGGAGCTCCTACGAGCAGTACTTC | CASSLQGSSYEQYF
TRBJ2-7 | - | many | TRBV6-1 | TGTGCCATCAGGGATTGGCGCGAGCAGTACTTC | CAIRDWREQYF
TRBJ2-3 | TRBD2 | - | TRBV5-6 | TGTGCCAGCAGCTTGACAGCGGGAGGTCGCACAGATACGCAGTATTTT | CASSLTAGGRTDTQYF
TRBJ2-5 | - | many | TRBV11-2 | TGTGCCAGCAGCCTCGGTAGGGTGAACAAGACCCAGTACTTC | CASSLGRVNKTQYF
TRBJ2-3 | TRBD2 | - | TRBV12-3/TRBV12-4 | TGTGCCAGCGGGACTAGCGGCACAGATACGCAGTATTTT | CASGTSGTDTQYF
TRBJ1-1 | - | - | TRBV15 | TGTGCCACCAGCAGAGATTTGGGGACACCGAACACTGAAGCTTTCTTT | CATSRDLGTPNTEAFF
TRBJ2-7 | - | - | TRBV7-8 | TGTGCCAGCAGCTTAGCGGTTTACGAGCAGTACTTC | CASSLAVYEQYF
TRBJ2-7 | - | many | TRBV12-3/TRBV12-4 | TGTGCCAGCAGTTTAGTAACGGGATACGAGCAGTACTTC | CASSLVTGYEQYF